The 8 T cell receptor beta chains in this list originate from one sample, sequenced in a study of cytomegalovirus exposure and HLA in healthy donors (dated by TCRdb to about 2017). The receptor library was made with the immunoSEQ multiplex PCR assay. The multiplex PCR relied on a mix of 60 forward primers for TCR Vbeta segments and 13 reverse primers for TCR Jbeta segments. TCRdb stores this immuneACCESS table with in-frame sequences only. Part of the clones is absent; in the studies checked, under half of the shortfall reflects unresolved V genes, and no reason is known for the rest. Across this sample there are about 190,000 clones, with around 75% seen only once. The ten largest clones take up 1.6% of the sample. The sample taken for sequencing was PBMCs. Receptors were obtained from a woman between 45 and 65 years old in good health and CMV-seronegative.

The chain carries TRBV7-3 and TRBJ2-1, with D possibly matching TRBD1 (5 bases). V was clipped by 1 base and J by 9 bases, with 7 bases between them. This CDR3 contains 12 residues. Germline-derived CDR1 and CDR2 are SGHTA and FQGTGA. The CDR3 DNA reads TGTGCCAGCAGCTTAATTAGGGGTGAGCAGTTCTTC. Residues: CASSLIRGEQFF.

This clone has a handful of counts. Other DNA sequences of this sample code for an identical CDR3. V and J are TRBV6-5 and TRBJ1-5; 7 nucleotides line up with TRBD1. Germline V gene data show CDR1 as MNHEY and CDR2 as SVGAGI. This CDR3 is built from 13 residues. The V segment lost 4 bases and the J segment 7 bases; nucleotides outside the gene matches: 4. The CDR3 DNA reads as TGTGCCAGCAGTTCTGACAGGGTGCAGCCCCAGCATTTT. Its protein product is CASSSDRVQPQHF.

The chain couples TRBV9 to TRBJ1-2; 7 bases are shared with TRBD1. The CDR3 loop spans 15 amino acids. The germline CDR1 and CDR2 sequences are SGDLS and YYNGEE. V lost 0 bases, J lost 1 base, and 3 bases stayed unmatched. The CDR3 nucleotides are TGTGCCAGCAGCGTAGCTAGACAGGGTAACTATGGCTACACCTTC. Translating gives CASSVARQGNYGYTF.

The CDR3 DNA is TGTGCCAGCAGCTTAGGAGTTGACTCAAGCTACGAGCAGTACTTC. Encoded protein: CASSLGVDSSYEQYF. The gene calls are TRBV7-8 and TRBJ2-7, with unresolved D. Germline CDR1 reads SGHVS; CDR2 reads FQNEAQ. Trimming pared 1 base from V and 3 bases from J, leaving 13 bases between. There are 15 residues in the CDR3.

The chain links TRBV21-1 to TRBJ2-1; the D segment call TRBD2 is taken from the table without a DNA check. TRBV21-1 is a pseudogene segment. The CDR3 length is 12 residues. CDR3 sequence: CASLWVAREQFF. Here the CDR3 DNA reads TGTGCCAGCCTTTGGGTAGCACGCGAGCAGTTCTTC.

The V call is TRBV5-1, the J call TRBJ2-1; 9 positions agree with TRBD2. Germline CDR1 and CDR2: SGHRS and YFSETQ. V was clipped by 2 bases and J by 9 bases; unmatched bases: 3. The CDR3 has 13 residues. The CDR3 sequence: CASSFSGSGEQFF. In nucleotides, the CDR3 is TGCGCCAGCAGCTTTAGCGGGAGCGGTGAGCAGTTCTTC.

This chain links TRBV9 with TRBJ2-2, with 10 bases that match TRBD2. The germline gives CDR1 SGDLS, CDR2 YYNGEE. Germline trimming cut 4 bases from V and 8 bases from J; bases unmatched to any gene: 5. This CDR3 is built from 14 residues. This CDR3 reads CASSPGLATGELFF. CDR3 DNA: TGTGCCAGCAGCCCGGGACTAGCGACAGGGGAGCTGTTTTTT.

This clone was detected only once. The chain couples TRBV9 to TRBJ2-1; D is possibly TRBD1 (6 bases). Trimming removed 0 bases at V and 4 bases at J, with 11 bases between. This CDR3 spans 15 amino acids. Germline V lookup: CDR1 SGDLS, CDR2 YYNGEE. CDR3 DNA sequence: TGTGCCAGCAGCGTAGGGGACACTCTGTACAATGAGCAGTTCTTC. This encodes CASSVGDTLYNEQFF.